A selection of T cell receptor beta chains follows, all from one sample in a study of T-cell reconstitution after alpha-beta-depleted transplantation in children. MiXCR, applied by TCRdb to the PCR reads, yields one record per CDR3 protein. Of approximately 980,000 distinct CDR3 sequences listed, around 30% are singletons. This specimen was PBMCs, mostly from graft donor cells, taken 360 days after TCRalphabeta/CD19-depleted stem cell transplant. The receptors shown here come from a boy less than two years old who had a stem cell transplant for SCID, so the T cells may come from the graft donor. The CDR3 runs from the conserved cysteine through the conserved F or W. A D gene is named only where the DNA matches it firmly.

d_gene	v_gene	CDR3aa
NA	TRBV4-3	CASSQRWVGETQYF
NA	TRBV6-1	CASSVKGYSNQPQHF
NA	TRBV6-5	CASSYLIQGSDTQYF
TRBD1	TRBV5-6	CASNTRGRTWELFF
NA	TRBV20-1	CSARFWRSDTQYF
NA	TRBV2	CASPKGGLKETQYF
NA	TRBV9	CASSVGGAHSSYEQYF
TRBD1	TRBV20-1	CSARRQGSYEQYF
TRBD2	TRBV7-6	CASSLVAGGIGNEQFF
NA	TRBV10-2	CASAFRDSNEKLFF
NA	TRBV4-2	CASSQDPQSGNTIYF
NA	TRBV19	CASSHQRRTEAFF
TRBD1	TRBV5-1	CASSSGTGSTNEKLFF
TRBD2	TRBV7-2	CASSWGGGASTDTQYF
TRBD1	TRBV18	CASSPPGTAQRVYF
NA	TRBV24-1	CATSREGANEQFF
TRBD2	TRBV7-2	CASSLAGTKRRFDTQYF
NA	TRBV7-2	CASSRPAAQYNEQFF
NA	TRBV5-1	CASSRPTGFTGELFF
NA	TRBV12-3/TRBV12-4	CASSSMRSRGGSYNEQFF
NA	TRBV20-1	CSATVIAYNEQFF
NA	TRBV11-2	CASSRGRGEKLFF
NA	TRBV7-8	CASSLNVAYNEQFF
NA	TRBV4-2	CASRNRGLPTGELFF
NA	TRBV5-1	CASSPIMGNTEAFF
NA	TRBV5-4	CASSSNPTGSDSPLHF
NA	TRBV15	CATRAESSYNEQFF
TRBD2	TRBV9	CASSGHSGGPTDTQYF
NA	TRBV12-3/TRBV12-4	CATGCVPGKQETQYF
NA	TRBV20-1	CSAQDRRTDTQYF
NA	TRBV11-2	CASSLLIRGQETQYF
NA	TRBV7-9	CASSLEWGAHTDTQYF
NA	TRBV5-1	CASSGTPATDTQYF
TRBD2	TRBV20-1	CSASGLRGAGPSTDTQYF
NA	TRBV21-1	CASSIMGGPHNEQFF
NA	TRBV5-1	CASSLGRGAGETQYF
NA	TRBV12-3/TRBV12-4	CASSPQGGIGYGYTF
NA	TRBV20-1	CSATGGPPEQFF
TRBD2	TRBV10-3	CAISLGLAGNTGELFF
TRBD1	TRBV28	CASSLGLATGATYEQYF
TRBD1	TRBV20-1	CSARGKTSQEWGQGTQYF
TRBD2	TRBV5-1	CASSARLGRDNEQFF
TRBD1	TRBV20-1	CSARSSGQGAYEQYF
NA	TRBV12-3/TRBV12-4	CASSRRDIGQANTEAFF
NA	TRBV12-3/TRBV12-4	CASSFRQEYGNQPQHF
TRBD1	TRBV5-1	CASSFLGQASSYEQYF
TRBD1	TRBV7-2	CASSLAGQGASNQPQHF
NA	TRBV5-1	CASSYWTVYSNQPQHF